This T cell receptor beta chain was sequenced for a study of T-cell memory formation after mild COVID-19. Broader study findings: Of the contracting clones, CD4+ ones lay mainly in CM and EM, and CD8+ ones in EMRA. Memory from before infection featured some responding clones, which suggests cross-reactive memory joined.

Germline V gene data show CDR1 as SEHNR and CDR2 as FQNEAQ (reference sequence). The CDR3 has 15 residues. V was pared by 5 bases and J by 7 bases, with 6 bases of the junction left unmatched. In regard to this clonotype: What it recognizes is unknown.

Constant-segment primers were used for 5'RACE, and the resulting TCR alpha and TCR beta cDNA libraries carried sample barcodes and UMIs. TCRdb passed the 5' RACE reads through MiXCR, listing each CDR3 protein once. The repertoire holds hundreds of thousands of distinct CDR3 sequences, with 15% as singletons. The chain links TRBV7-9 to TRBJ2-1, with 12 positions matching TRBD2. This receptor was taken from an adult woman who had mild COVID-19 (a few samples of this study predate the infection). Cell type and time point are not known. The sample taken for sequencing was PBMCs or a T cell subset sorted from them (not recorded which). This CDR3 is CASSARLAGENEQFF. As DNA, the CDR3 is TGTGCCAGCAGCGCCCGACTAGCGGGAGAGAATGAGCAGTTCTTC.